A selection of T cell receptor beta chains follows, all from one sample in a study of cytomegalovirus exposure and HLA in healthy donors. Profiling relied on immunoSEQ multiplex PCR, and the TCRdb table lists in-frame clones only, not all of them. Of roughly 150,000 clones in the sample, approximately 80% were seen once. The sample taken for sequencing was PBMCs. The source is a woman between 40 and 50 years old in good health and CMV-seropositive. CDR3s include the opening cysteine and the closing phenylalanine or tryptophan. A D gene is named only where the DNA matches it firmly. Clone sizes are given selectively: once, few, many, or a class where the clone is expanded.

abundance,v_gene,j_gene,d_gene,CDR3nt,CDR3aa
.,TRBV18,TRBJ2-1,TRBD2,TGTGCCAGCTCGCCCCTAGCGGGAGTCTACAATGAGCAGTTCTTC,CASSPLAGVYNEQFF
.,TRBV6-1,TRBJ2-5,TRBD1,TGTGCCAGCAGGAAGGGGGCCGGAGTGGAGACCCAGTACTTC,CASRKGAGVETQYF
.,TRBV7-2,TRBJ2-7,TRBD2,TGTGCCAGTGGGGCCGGCGGGAGTGGCTGGCGCGAGCAGTACTTC,CASGAGGSGWREQYF
.,TRBV20-1,TRBJ2-3,.,TGCAGTGCTCCCAGGGCAGATACGCAGTATTTT,CSAPRADTQYF
few,TRBV13,TRBJ2-1,.,TGTGCCAGCTCGGATTTGGGGGGAAGGGCCTACAATGAGCAGTTCTTC,CASSDLGGRAYNEQFF
.,TRBV29-1,TRBJ1-2,.,TGCAGCGTTGAACGAGGGATGTCTAACTATGGCTACACCTTC,CSVERGMSNYGYTF
.,TRBV7-9,TRBJ2-7,.,TGTGCCAGCAGCCTAGGACAGACCGTGAGCTCCTACGAGCAGTACTTC,CASSLGQTVSSYEQYF
.,TRBV28,TRBJ2-7,.,TGTGCCAGCAGTTTACTTTCCTACGAGCAGTACTTC,CASSLLSYEQYF
.,TRBV18,TRBJ1-2,.,TGTGCCAGCTCACCACCGTCCACAGAACATGGCTACACCTTC,CASSPPSTEHGYTF
.,TRBV6-1,TRBJ2-7,.,TGTGCCAGCAGTGCGGTGGTAGGGGCCTACGGGCAGTACTTC,CASSAVVGAYGQYF
once,TRBV6-5,TRBJ1-1,.,TGTGCCAGCAGTGAATATAAAACAGCTTCTGAAGCTTTCTTT,CASSEYKTASEAFF
.,TRBV6-5,TRBJ1-6,TRBD1,TGTGCCAGCAGCCCCCGACAGGGGGAGGGTTCACCCCTCCACTTT,CASSPRQGEGSPLHF
.,TRBV6-5,TRBJ2-1,.,TGTGCCAGCAGTTATAGGGGAAATGAGCAGTTCTTC,CASSYRGNEQFF
.,TRBV7-9,TRBJ1-4,.,TGTGCCAGCAGCCGACTAGAAACGAATGAAAAACTGTTTTTT,CASSRLETNEKLFF
.,TRBV30,TRBJ1-2,.,TGTGCCTGGAGTTGGGGACAAAAGGGCTACACCTTC,CAWSWGQKGYTF
.,TRBV30,TRBJ2-7,TRBD2,TGTGCCTGGTCGGGGGGAGTTACCCCCTACGAGCAGTACTTC,CAWSGGVTPYEQYF
.,TRBV7-8,TRBJ1-4,.,TGTGCCAGCAGCTTAGGGCCTGATGAAAAACTGTTTTTT,CASSLGPDEKLFF
.,TRBV15,TRBJ2-5,TRBD1,TGTGCCACCAGCAGAGCTGCCCCAGGGACAGGGCAAGAGACCCAGTACTTC,CATSRAAPGTGQETQYF
.,TRBV4-2,TRBJ1-1,.,TGTGCCAGCAGCCAAGATCTTTTCTCACAGGGCCGAAACACTGAAGCTTTCTTT,CASSQDLFSQGRNTEAFF
.,TRBV5-1,TRBJ2-7,TRBD2,TGCGCCAGCAGCGTCGTGGGGGGGTTAGATGGATACGAGCAGTACTTC,CASSVVGGLDGYEQYF
.,TRBV29-1,TRBJ2-7,.,TGCAGCGTTAAGGGGCAGGAAAGTTCGAGGCAGTACTTC,CSVKGQESSRQYF
.,TRBV4-1,TRBJ2-5,.,TGCGCCAGCAGCCAATTTGGGCGAGAGACCCAGTACTTC,CASSQFGRETQYF
.,TRBV28,TRBJ2-5,.,TGTGCCAGCAGTTTTTCGGGGATGGCCAGGACCCAGTACTTC,CASSFSGMARTQYF
.,TRBV5-1,TRBJ1-6,TRBD1,TGCGCCAGCAGCTTGGGTCAGGGGGCCTCACCCCTCCACTTT,CASSLGQGASPLHF
.,TRBV5-1,TRBJ2-3,.,TGCGCCAGCAGCTTGGCGCTATCCACAGATACGCAGTATTTT,CASSLALSTDTQYF
.,TRBV2,TRBJ2-7,.,TGTGCCAGCAAAAGGGAGTCCCACGAGCAGTACTTC,CASKRESHEQYF
.,TRBV2,TRBJ2-7,.,TGTGCCAGCACGGCAGGGCCCTACGAGCAGTACTTC,CASTAGPYEQYF
.,TRBV6-6,TRBJ1-1,.,TGTGCCAGCAGTTACTCGGGCTCCCAGGGAACTGAAGCTTTCTTT,CASSYSGSQGTEAFF
.,TRBV9,TRBJ2-2,TRBD1,TGTGCCAGCAGCCCAACCCAGACAGGGGGGTTAAGGGAGCTGTTTTTT,CASSPTQTGGLRELFF
.,TRBV5-4,TRBJ2-7,.,TGTGCCAGCAGCTTTAGAGGAGTTTACCACGAGCAGTACTTC,CASSFRGVYHEQYF
few,TRBV28,TRBJ2-1,TRBD1,TGTGCCAGCAGTTTATTAAGGACAGGGCGGTTTGATGAGCAGTTCTTC,CASSLLRTGRFDEQFF
.,TRBV7-9,TRBJ2-7,TRBD2,TGTGCCAGCAGCCCGAACCAAGCGGGACCTTTCGAGCAGTACTTC,CASSPNQAGPFEQYF
.,TRBV19,TRBJ2-2,TRBD1,TGTGCCAGTAGCCAGGACAGGGTGGGCACCGGGGAGCTGTTTTTT,CASSQDRVGTGELFF
.,TRBV19,TRBJ2-2,TRBD2,TGTGCCAGTAGTATTCTAGCGGGAGGGACGAACACCGGGGAGCTGTTTTTT,CASSILAGGTNTGELFF
.,TRBV5-1,TRBJ1-6,.,TGCGCCAGCAGCTTGGGGGCCGATTCACCCCTCCACTTT,CASSLGADSPLHF
.,TRBV5-1,TRBJ1-3,TRBD1,TGCGCCAGCAGCTCAAGACAGGGGGCGCCTGGAAACACCATATATTTT,CASSSRQGAPGNTIYF
.,TRBV4-1,TRBJ2-7,TRBD1,TGCGCCAGCAGCCAAGCTTCTGGGACAGGGACCTACGAGCAGTACTTC,CASSQASGTGTYEQYF
.,TRBV28,TRBJ1-2,.,TGTGCCAGCAGTTTAGCGGCCGCAGGGGGCTACACCTTC,CASSLAAAGGYTF
.,TRBV2,TRBJ2-1,TRBD1,TGTGCCAGCAGTGCAGAAGCCGGGACAGCATCCTACAATGAGCAGTTCTTC,CASSAEAGTASYNEQFF
few,TRBV29-1,TRBJ2-5,TRBD1,TGCAGCGTTGTCAGGACAGGGGGGATGGAGACCCAGTACTTC,CSVVRTGGMETQYF
.,TRBV5-4,TRBJ2-7,.,TGTGCCAGCAGCTTGGACCGCGGTGACTCCTACGAGCAGTACTTC,CASSLDRGDSYEQYF
many,TRBV10-3,TRBJ2-7,TRBD1,TGTGCCACGGGACAGTCCTACGAGCAGTACTTC,CATGQSYEQYF
once,TRBV5-1,TRBJ1-3,.,TGCGCCAGCAGCGTTAACCCAGGTGACTCTGGAAACACCATATATTTT,CASSVNPGDSGNTIYF
.,TRBV28,TRBJ2-7,.,TGTGCCAGCAGTTCAGCGTACGAGCAGTACTTC,CASSSAYEQYF
.,TRBV18,TRBJ2-2,.,TGTGCCAGCTCACCCCCGGCAGGCCGGAACACCGGGGAGCTGTTTTTT,CASSPPAGRNTGELFF